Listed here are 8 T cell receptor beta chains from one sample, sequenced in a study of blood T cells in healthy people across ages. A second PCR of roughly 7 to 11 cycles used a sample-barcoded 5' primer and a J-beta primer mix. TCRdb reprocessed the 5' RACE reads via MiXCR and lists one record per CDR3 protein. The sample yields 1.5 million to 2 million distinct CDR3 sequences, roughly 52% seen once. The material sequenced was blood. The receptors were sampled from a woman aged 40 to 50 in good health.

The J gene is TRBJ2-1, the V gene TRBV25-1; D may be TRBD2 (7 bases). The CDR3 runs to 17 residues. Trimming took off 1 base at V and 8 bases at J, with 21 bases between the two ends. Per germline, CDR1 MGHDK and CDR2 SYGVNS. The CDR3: CASSELPGGRAGDEQFF. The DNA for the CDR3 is TGTGCCAGCAGTGAATTGCCCGGGGGGCGGGCCGGGGATGAGCAGTTCTTC.

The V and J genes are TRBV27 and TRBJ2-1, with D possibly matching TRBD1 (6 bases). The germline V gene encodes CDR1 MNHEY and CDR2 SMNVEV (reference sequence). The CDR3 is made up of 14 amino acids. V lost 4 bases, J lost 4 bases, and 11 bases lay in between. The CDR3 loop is CASSSLTGYNEQFF. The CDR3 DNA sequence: TGTGCCAGCAGTTCTCTAACAGGGTACAATGAGCAGTTCTTC.

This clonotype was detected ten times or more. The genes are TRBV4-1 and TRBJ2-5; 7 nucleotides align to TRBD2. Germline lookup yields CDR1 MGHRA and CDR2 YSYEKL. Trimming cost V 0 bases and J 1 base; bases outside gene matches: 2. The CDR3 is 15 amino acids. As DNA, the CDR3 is TGCGCCAGCAGCCAAGAGGGGGGGTTCCAAGAGACCCAGTACTTC. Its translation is CASSQEGGFQETQYF.

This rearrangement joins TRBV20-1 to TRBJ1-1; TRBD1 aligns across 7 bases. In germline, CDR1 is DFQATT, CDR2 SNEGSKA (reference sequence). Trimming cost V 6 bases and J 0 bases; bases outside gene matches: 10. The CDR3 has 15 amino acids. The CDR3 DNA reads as TGCAGTGCCCCGGGGGAGACAGGGTTGAACACTGAAGCTTTCTTT. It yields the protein CSAPGETGLNTEAFF.

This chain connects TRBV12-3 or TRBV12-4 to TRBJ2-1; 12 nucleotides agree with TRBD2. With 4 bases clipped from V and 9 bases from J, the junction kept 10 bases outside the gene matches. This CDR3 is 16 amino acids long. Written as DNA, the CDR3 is TGTGCCAGCAGTTCGAAGCTAGCGGGGGGGAACGGTGAGCAGTTCTTC. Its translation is CASSSKLAGGNGEQFF.

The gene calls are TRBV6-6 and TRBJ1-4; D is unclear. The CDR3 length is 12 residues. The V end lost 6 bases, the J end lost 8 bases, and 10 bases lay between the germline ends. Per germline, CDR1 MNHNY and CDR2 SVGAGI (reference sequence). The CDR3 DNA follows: TGTGCCAGCAGCCCGGAGGAAGAAAAACTGTTTTTT. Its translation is CASSPEEEKLFF.

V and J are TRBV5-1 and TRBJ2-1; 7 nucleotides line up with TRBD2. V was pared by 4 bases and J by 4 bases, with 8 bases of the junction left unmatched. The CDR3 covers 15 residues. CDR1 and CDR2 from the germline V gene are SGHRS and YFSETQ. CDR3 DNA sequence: TGCGCCAGCAGCCGGATAGGCGGGGGATACAATGAGCAGTTCTTC. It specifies CASSRIGGGYNEQFF. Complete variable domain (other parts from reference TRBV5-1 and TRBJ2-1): KAGVTQTPRYLIKTRGQQVTLSCSPISGHRSVSWYQQTPGQGLQFLFEYFSETQRNKGNFPGRFSGRQFSNSRSEMNVSTLELGDSALYLCASSRIGGGYNEQFFGPGTRLTVL.

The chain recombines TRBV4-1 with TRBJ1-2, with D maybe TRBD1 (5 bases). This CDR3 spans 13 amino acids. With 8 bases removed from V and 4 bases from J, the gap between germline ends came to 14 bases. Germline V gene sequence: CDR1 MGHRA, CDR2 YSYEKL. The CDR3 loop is CASGPTGSYGYTF. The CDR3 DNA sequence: TGCGCCAGCGGCCCCACAGGAAGCTATGGCTACACCTTC.